The 9 T cell receptor beta chains listed next were all sequenced from one sample in a study of cytomegalovirus exposure and HLA in healthy donors. PCR was performed using 60 Vbeta and 13 Jbeta primers. The method was immunoSEQ multiplex PCR; TCRdb's version includes in-frame clones alone and lacks a portion of them. This sample has about 120,000 clones; around 82% occur once, and the top ten carry 11%. The sequencing sample was made of PBMCs. Receptors originate from a man aged 25-40 years in good health and CMV-seropositive.

The rearrangement links TRBV29-1 to TRBJ1-2; no definite D call. Per germline, CDR1 SQVTM and CDR2 ANQGSEA. This CDR3 spans 14 amino acids. V lost 1 base and J lost 2, with 11 bases in between. The CDR3 region is CSVEAETMNYGYTF. The DNA of the CDR3 is TGCAGCGTTGAAGCGGAGACTATGAACTATGGCTACACCTTC.

This clone was counted only a few times. V gene TRBV2 combines with J gene TRBJ1-2; TRBD1 might be the D (6 bases). The ends were cut back, 5 bases at V and 7 bases at J, with 8 bases in the middle. The CDR3 totals 11 residues. Germline CDR1 SNHLY, CDR2 FYNNEI. The CDR3 reads CASSLGGGYTF. The CDR3 coding sequence is TGTGCCAGCAGTTTAGGGGGTGGCTACACCTTC.

The chain employs TRBV4-3 and TRBJ2-7; 9 nucleotides line up with TRBD2. Germline CDR1 is LGHNA and CDR2 is YSLEER. V was clipped by 2 bases and J by 4 bases; unmatched bases: 6. The CDR3 has 15 amino acids. The CDR3 reads CASSQFSGSWYEQYF. CDR3 DNA: TGCGCCAGCAGCCAATTTAGCGGGAGTTGGTACGAGCAGTACTTC.

The V call is TRBV7-2, the J call TRBJ2-7, with D hard to call. The CDR3 covers 16 residues. Trimming took 2 bases from V and 3 from J, leaving 17 bases between them. CDR1 and CDR2 (germline): SGHTA, FQGNSA. The CDR3 DNA reads TGTGCCAGCAGCTTACGAAGTGGCGGCAGCATCTACGAGCAGTACTTC. Protein sequence: CASSLRSGGSIYEQYF.

This sequence joins TRBV15 and TRBJ1-1; TRBD1 aligns across 8 bases. Germline values: CDR1 LNHNV, CDR2 YYDKDF (reference sequence). CDR3 length: 14 amino acids. The V segment lost 4 bases and the J segment 6 bases; nucleotides outside the gene matches: 7. CDR3 sequence: CATSKDRARPEAFF. CDR3 sequence (DNA): TGTGCCACCAGCAAGGACAGGGCTAGACCTGAAGCTTTCTTT.

For the CDR3, the DNA is TGTGCCAGCAGCTTGGCCCGGGACAGCTTCTCTGGAAACACCATATATTTT. It is translated as CASSLARDSFSGNTIYF. J is TRBJ1-3 and V is TRBV5-5; TRBD1 matches at 7 bases. CDR1 and CDR2 from the germline V gene are SGHKS and YYEKEE (reference sequence). This CDR3 is 17 amino acids long. Trimming removed 0 bases from V and 0 bases from J; junction bases left unmatched: 6.

This rearrangement joins TRBV11-2 to TRBJ2-1; 13 bases map to TRBD2. Unmatched junction bases numbered 5, after V lost 6 bases and J lost 6 bases. The CDR3 is made up of 15 amino acids. Germline V lookup: CDR1 SGHAT, CDR2 FQNNGV. For the CDR3, the DNA is TGTGCCAGCAGGACGGGACTAGCGGGAAGCAATGAGCAGTTCTTC. It is translated as CASRTGLAGSNEQFF.

V gene TRBV27 combines with J gene TRBJ1-1; D might be TRBD1 (5 bases). Trimming removed 4 bases at V and 1 base at J, with 16 bases between. Germline V gene data show CDR1 as MNHEY and CDR2 as SMNVEV (reference sequence). CDR3 size: 16 residues. The CDR3 sequence: CASSWGTGGANTEAFF. CDR3 sequence (DNA): TGTGCCAGCAGTTGGGGAACCGGAGGGGCGAACACTGAAGCTTTCTTT.

This rearrangement joins TRBV7-2 to TRBJ2-3; 7 positions match TRBD2. The junction had 2 bases not matched to a gene; V was cut back by 2 bases and J by 0 bases. The CDR3 has 15 amino acids. Germline V gives CDR1 SGHTA, CDR2 FQGNSA. This CDR3 is CASSLSGTSTDTQYF. In DNA form, the CDR3 reads TGTGCCAGCAGCTTAAGCGGGACCAGCACAGATACGCAGTATTTT.